This TCR beta chain was captured in a study of blood T cell repertoires in COVID-19. As for the study in general: Specimens from acute and convalescent COVID-19 originated in the United States, Italy and Spain.

The data were produced by immunoSEQ multiplex PCR, yet TCRdb's version contains in-frame clones alone and is incomplete. Seen here are just over 150,000 clones, around 93% observed once, and the top ten hold 4.5% to 5.5%. CDR1 is SGHDN and CDR2 is FVKESK in the germline V gene. CDR3 length: 13 amino acids. V lost 0 bases and J lost 7, with 9 bases in between. The sample was peripheral blood. The TCR was taken from a woman aged 45-59 years with acute or convalescent COVID-19. V is TRBV14 and J is TRBJ1-1, with a possible D match to TRBD1 (5 bases). In nucleotides, the CDR3 is TGTGCCAGCAGCCAAGAGTTTGACAGTGAAGCTTTCTTT. This translates into CASSQEFDSEAFF.